Presented here are 31 T cell receptor beta chains from one specimen sequenced in a study of blood T cell repertoires in COVID-19. Clones were read by immunoSEQ multiplex PCR, and TCRdb kept only the in-frame ones, dropping some. This repertoire shows 150,000 to 200,000 clones, over 65% found once; its top ten account for about 3%. Sequenced input: peripheral blood. The receptor source for this set is a woman of 80 years or more with acute or convalescent COVID-19.

This clone was observed once. The chain joins TRBV6-2 or TRBV6-3 to TRBJ1-1; D is perhaps TRBD1 (5 bases). CDR3 length equals 12 residues. Germline V CDR1 and CDR2: MNHEY, SVGEGT. Trimming took 5 bases from V and 11 from J, leaving 15 bases between them. The CDR3 region is CASSPQGIRAFF. The DNA for the CDR3 is TGTGCCAGCAGTCCCCAGGGTATTCGGGCTTTCTTT.

This clone was recorded a few times. V gene TRBV10-3 combines with J gene TRBJ2-2, with D maybe TRBD2 (6 bases). The germline V gene has CDR1 ENHRY and CDR2 SYGVKD. V was cut by 2 bases and J by 7 bases, with 14 bases left in between. The CDR3 consists of 15 residues. CDR3 sequence: CAISETGVGSGELFF. The CDR3, as DNA: TGTGCCATCAGTGAGACGGGAGTCGGCAGCGGGGAGCTGTTTTTT.

The chain uses TRBV19 and TRBJ2-2; the D gene is possibly TRBD2 (6 bases). The germline V and J ends were trimmed by 10 bases and 7 bases, with 16 bases remaining between them. Germline CDR1 is LNHDA and CDR2 is SQIVND (reference sequence). This CDR3 region has 13 residues. As DNA, the CDR3 is TGTGCCACTGTGGACTACGGTTACGGGGAGCTGTTTTTT. Protein: CATVDYGYGELFF.

This clone was found once. The chain links TRBV18 to TRBJ1-1; no clear D. Germline CDR1 is KGHSH and CDR2 is LQKENI. This CDR3 spans 13 amino acids. The V and J ends lost 2 bases and 2 bases respectively, with 6 bases between them. CDR3 loop: CASSPGLNTEAFF. CDR3 coding DNA: TGTGCCAGCTCACCAGGGCTCAACACTGAAGCTTTCTTT. Full variable domain (remainder filled in from reference TRBV18 and TRBJ1-1): NAGVMQNPRHLVRRRGQEARLRCSPMKGHSHVYWYRQLPEEGLKFMVYLQKENIIDESGMPKERFSAEFPKEGPSILRIQQVVRGDSAAYFCASSPGLNTEAFFGQGTRLTVV.

The CDR3 protein is CASSLETGVSPLHF. CDR3 nucleotide sequence: TGTGCCAGCAGCTTGGAGACAGGGGTCTCACCCCTCCACTTT. J is TRBJ1-6 and V is TRBV7-9, with 8 positions matching TRBD1. V was clipped by 3 bases and J by 10 bases; unmatched bases: 5. Germline V CDR1 and CDR2: SEHNR, FQNEAQ (reference sequence). The CDR3 extends over 14 amino acids.

This clone was seen a single time. This chain links TRBV5-1 with TRBJ2-7; 8 nucleotides match TRBD2. The CDR3 covers 14 residues. The V and J ends lost 3 bases and 1 base, in that order; junction bases with no gene match: 3. Germline V gives CDR1 SGHRS, CDR2 YFSETQ. This CDR3 is CASSSTSASYEQYF. The CDR3 DNA reads TGCGCCAGCAGCTCGACTAGCGCTTCCTACGAGCAGTACTTC.

This clone was seen only once. V gene TRBV7-2 combines with J gene TRBJ2-7; TRBD2 matches at 8 bases. J was trimmed by 3 bases and V by 5 bases; bases with no gene match: 6. Germline assignment: CDR1 SGHTA and CDR2 FQGNSA. The CDR3 has 14 amino acids. The CDR3 nucleotides read TGTGCCAGCAGCACAACTAGCGGAAACTACGAGCAGTACTTC. Amino acid sequence: CASSTTSGNYEQYF.

This clone has more than one count but fewer than ten. The genes are TRBV6-5 and TRBJ1-4, with a tentative D call TRBD1 (5 bases). Germline lookup yields CDR1 MNHEY and CDR2 SVGAGI. V was clipped by 6 bases and J by 8 bases, with 10 bases between them. The CDR3 loop spans 12 amino acids. CDR3 nucleotides: TGTGCCAGCAGCCAGGACACAGAAAAACTGTTTTTT. As protein: CASSQDTEKLFF.

The CDR3 sequence is CAISDKGLYNNSPLHF. CDR3 nucleotides: TGTGCCATCAGTGATAAAGGACTCTATAATAATTCACCCCTCCACTTT. The chain carries TRBV10-3 and TRBJ1-6, with D unclear. Trimming cost V 3 bases and J 5 bases, with 14 bases left between them. This CDR3 region has 16 residues. Per germline, CDR1 ENHRY and CDR2 SYGVKD.

The chain uses TRBV11-2 and TRBJ2-2; weak D call: TRBD2 (6 bases). The CDR3 is made up of 18 amino acids. Trimming took off 5 bases at V and 0 bases at J, with 19 bases between the two ends. The germline CDR1 and CDR2 sequences are SGHAT and FQNNGV. This CDR3 is CASSQLAPHSANTGELFF. CDR3 nucleotides: TGTGCCAGCAGCCAACTAGCTCCCCACTCCGCGAACACCGGGGAGCTGTTTTTT.

The chain is built from TRBV5-1 and TRBJ2-7, with TRBD1 matching 9 bases. Germline V gene data show CDR1 as SGHRS and CDR2 as YFSETQ. V lost 1 base to trimming and J lost 6 bases; unmatched junction nucleotides: 2. CDR3 size: 13 residues. CDR3 region: CASSLTDRGEQYF. The CDR3 DNA sequence: TGCGCCAGCAGCTTGACGGACAGGGGCGAGCAGTACTTC.

This sequence joins TRBV27 and TRBJ1-4, with 7 positions matching TRBD1. Germline V gives CDR1 MNHEY, CDR2 SMNVEV (reference sequence). The length of the CDR3 is 16 residues. The ends lost 5 bases at V and 8 bases at J; junction bases unmatched: 14. CDR3 sequence: CASSPGPQGLGEKLFF. As DNA, the CDR3 is TGTGCCAGCAGTCCCGGCCCACAGGGGCTAGGGGAAAAACTGTTTTTT.

The rearrangement uses TRBV9 and TRBJ1-6, with D uncertain. V lost 0 bases, J lost 5 bases, and 9 bases lay in between. Per germline, CDR1 SGDLS and CDR2 YYNGEE. CDR3 size: 15 residues. The CDR3 coding sequence is TGTGCCAGCAGCGTAGATAACAGCAATAATTCACCCCTCCACTTT. Its translation: CASSVDNSNNSPLHF.

The CDR3 sequence: CASSPNSTRLKLFF. Written as DNA, the CDR3 is TGTGCCAGCTCACCAAACTCGACTCGCTTAAAACTGTTTTTT. V gene TRBV18 combines with J gene TRBJ1-4; D unclear. V was cut by 2 bases and J by 10 bases, with 14 bases left in between. The CDR3 has 14 residues. Germline V gives CDR1 KGHSH, CDR2 LQKENI.

The chain employs TRBV6-5 and TRBJ1-6, with D tentatively TRBD1 (6 bases). This CDR3 spans 15 amino acids. Trimming removed 1 base at V and 8 bases at J, with 12 bases between. Looked up from germline, CDR1 is MNHEY and CDR2 is SVGAGI. The CDR3 DNA reads as TGTGCCAGCAGTTACTACACAGGGCTCGATTCACCCCTCCACTTT. Translation: CASSYYTGLDSPLHF.

The chain employs TRBV6-6 and TRBJ1-4; TRBD1 matches 7 bases. There are 14 residues in the CDR3. J was trimmed by 7 bases and V by 5 bases; bases with no gene match: 7. Germline lookup yields CDR1 MNHNY and CDR2 SVGAGI (reference sequence). CDR3 residues: CASSRGQDLEKLFF. The CDR3 DNA reads as TGTGCCAGCAGTCGCGGACAGGATCTTGAAAAACTGTTTTTT.

The gene calls are TRBV4-1 and TRBJ1-5; no firm D call. Trimming stripped 4 bases from V and 0 bases from J, with 13 bases between. Per germline, CDR1 MGHRA and CDR2 YSYEKL. There are 16 residues in the CDR3. The CDR3 coding sequence is TGCGCCAGCAGCCCCTCAAGGCGGTATAGCAATCAGCCCCAGCATTTT. This encodes CASSPSRRYSNQPQHF.

This chain's CDR3 is CASSLYSDPNTGELFF. The CDR3 nucleotides read TGTGCCAGCAGTTTATATAGCGATCCGAACACCGGGGAGCTGTTTTTT. This chain joins TRBV28 and TRBJ2-2, with D maybe TRBD2 (5 bases). Trimming left V 1 base short and J 0 bases short, with 9 bases between. This CDR3 is built from 16 residues. Germline CDR1 and CDR2: MDHEN and SYDVKM.

The chain has TRBV7-3 and TRBJ2-7; tentatively, D is TRBD2 (6 bases). Trimming removed 3 bases at V and 1 base at J, with 7 bases between. This CDR3 contains 13 residues. Germline assignment: CDR1 SGHTA and CDR2 FQGTGA. CDR3: CASSFGGSYEQYF. The CDR3 DNA reads as TGTGCCAGCAGCTTCGGGGGTTCCTACGAGCAGTACTTC.

This sequence joins TRBV4-2 and TRBJ2-3, with 10 bases aligning to TRBD2. With V trimmed by 0 bases and J by 0 bases, 3 bases remained unmatched. There are 17 residues in the CDR3. Germline V gene lookup returns CDR1 LGHNA and CDR2 YNFKEQ. The CDR3 here is CASSQERSGRSTDTQYF. CDR3 bases: TGTGCCAGCAGCCAAGAACGTAGCGGGAGGAGCACAGATACGCAGTATTTT.

The rearrangement joins TRBV30 to TRBJ2-1; 10 bases are a match to TRBD1. CDR3 length: 16 amino acids. The germline CDR1 and CDR2 sequences are GTSNPN and SVGIG (reference sequence). The V and J ends lost 0 bases and 5 bases, in that order; junction bases with no gene match: 7. CDR3 DNA: TGTGCCTGGAGTGTGAGGGGGACAGGGGCAAACAATGAGCAGTTCTTC. It yields the protein CAWSVRGTGANNEQFF.

V is TRBV2 and J is TRBJ2-7, with TRBD2 matching over 9 bases. With V trimmed by 7 bases and J by 1 base, 5 bases remained unmatched. This CDR3 spans 14 amino acids. CDR1 is SNHLY and CDR2 is FYNNEI in the germline V gene. The chain's CDR3 is CASNGLASSYEQYF. The CDR3 DNA sequence: TGTGCCAGCAACGGACTAGCGTCTTCCTACGAGCAGTACTTC.

The rearrangement links TRBV5-6 to TRBJ2-2; D unresolved. The CDR3 has 12 residues. Between the trimmed V and J ends, which lost 3 bases and 3 bases, there was a span of 3 bases. The germline CDR1 and CDR2 sequences are SGHDT and YYEEEE. The CDR3 protein is CASSSYTGELFF. CDR3 nucleotide sequence: TGTGCCAGCAGCTCATACACCGGGGAGCTGTTTTTT.

This clone was found a few times. V is TRBV2 and J is TRBJ2-7, with 10 bases identical to TRBD2. Germline lookup yields CDR1 SNHLY and CDR2 FYNNEI. Germline trimming cut 6 bases from V and 4 bases from J; bases unmatched to any gene: 9. There are 15 residues in the CDR3. CDR3 in DNA: TGTGCCAGCAGCTTGGGGGTAGCGGGAGGTTACGAGCAGTACTTC. Amino acid sequence: CASSLGVAGGYEQYF.

CDR3: CASSFLSGEYEQYF. The DNA for the CDR3 is TGTGCCAGCAGCTTTCTTAGCGGGGAGTACGAGCAGTACTTC. J is TRBJ2-7 and V is TRBV11-2; 8 nucleotides match TRBD2. The germline CDR1 and CDR2 sequences are SGHAT and FQNNGV. This CDR3 is built from 14 residues. The V gene end was trimmed by 3 bases and the J gene end by 4 bases; junction bases not matched to a gene: 5.

The chain joins TRBV28 to TRBJ1-5; possibly TRBD1 for D (6 bases). The germline V and J ends were trimmed by 5 bases and 0 bases, with 17 bases remaining between them. CDR1 is MDHEN and CDR2 is SYDVKM in the germline V gene. This CDR3 contains 17 residues. The CDR3 protein is CASSQTGFGVSNQPQHF. CDR3 coding DNA: TGTGCCAGCAGTCAAACAGGGTTCGGGGTTAGCAATCAGCCCCAGCATTTT.

The chain recombines TRBV7-2 with TRBJ1-2; possibly TRBD1 for D (5 bases). CDR3 size: 14 residues. Trimming left V 2 bases short and J 2 bases short, with 9 bases between. Looked up from germline, CDR1 is SGHTA and CDR2 is FQGNSA. Written as DNA, the CDR3 is TGTGCCAGCAGCTTATGGAAGGGGAACTATGGCTACACCTTC. Protein sequence: CASSLWKGNYGYTF. The full variable domain, with the rest looked up from reference TRBV7-2 and TRBJ1-2, is GAGVSQSPSNKVTEKGKDVELRCDPISGHTALYWYRQSLGQGLEFLIYFQGNSAPDKSGLPSDRFSAERTGGSVSTLTIQRTQQEDSAVYLCASSLWKGNYGYTFGSGTRLTVV.

V usage is TRBV19 and J usage is TRBJ1-3; tentatively, D is TRBD1 (6 bases). CDR1 is LNHDA, CDR2 SQIVND, per germline (reference sequence). This CDR3 has 12 amino acids. The V gene lost 9 bases and the J gene lost 5 bases, with 11 bases spanning the gap. The CDR3 nucleotides read TGTGCCAGCGAGGACAGAAGAAACACCATATATTTT. Its protein product is CASEDRRNTIYF. Supplemented by reference TRBV19 and TRBJ1-3, the full variable domain reads DGGITQSPKYLFRKEGQNVTLSCEQNLNHDAMYWYRQDPGQGLRLIYYSQIVNDFQKGDIAEGYSVSREKKESFPLTVTSAQKNPTAFYLCASEDRRNTIYFGEGSWLTVV.

The V gene is TRBV10-3, the J gene TRBJ2-3; the D gene is possibly TRBD1 (6 bases). CDR1 and CDR2 (germline): ENHRY, SYGVKD. The CDR3 contains 14 residues. V lost 10 bases and J 0 bases, leaving 14 bases between the germline ends. In nucleotides, the CDR3 is TGTGCCACCAAGGGGGATTCTAGCACAGATACGCAGTATTTT. It translates to CATKGDSSTDTQYF.

In its sample, this clone was seen a few times. The chain uses TRBV19 and TRBJ2-5; 9 nucleotides match TRBD1. Germline V CDR1 and CDR2: LNHDA, SQIVND (reference sequence). The CDR3 consists of 15 residues. Trimming at V came to 1 base and at J to 5 bases, leaving 5 bases not matched to a gene. The CDR3 region has the DNA TGTGCCAGTAGTATAGGGGACAGGGTCTTTGAGACCCAGTACTTC. It specifies CASSIGDRVFETQYF.

This clone was picked up a small number of times. Other DNA sequences of this sample code for an identical CDR3. The chain uses TRBV28 and TRBJ1-4; the match to TRBD1 covers 9 bases. The length of the CDR3 is 15 residues. The germline V gene encodes CDR1 MDHEN and CDR2 SYDVKM. The J segment lost 6 bases and the V segment lost 4 bases, leaving 6 bases of the junction unmatched. In DNA, the CDR3 is TGTGCCAGCAGTTCTGCCGGGACAGGGTATGAAAAACTGTTTTTT. It codes for CASSSAGTGYEKLFF.